Each of the 28 T cell receptor beta chains below was sequenced from the same sample in a study of shared clonotypes between healthy human individuals. Clones were sequenced by immunoSEQ multiplex PCR, and TCRdb holds only the in-frame ones, with some missing. Of 1.5 million to 2.5 million clones listed, about 95% are singletons. CD45RO negativity and positive selection for CCR7 defined naive CD8 cells, a population that excluded terminally differentiated effector memory CD45RA+ cells. The sequenced sample was naive CD8+ T cells sorted from blood. These receptors originate from a young man in good health.

CDR3: CASSLVAGGSTDTQYF. The CDR3 bases are TGTGCCAGCAGCTTAGTTGCGGGGGGGAGCACAGATACGCAGTATTTT. This chain joins TRBV13 and TRBJ2-3, with TRBD2 identical over 9 bases. There are 16 residues in the CDR3. Germline V gene sequence: CDR1 PRHDT, CDR2 FYEKMQ (reference sequence). V was clipped by 1 base and J by 0 bases; unmatched bases: 2.

As to this clone: Other DNA sequences from this sample encode an identical CDR3 as well. The chain carries TRBV28 and TRBJ1-6; D is uncertain. This CDR3 region has 14 residues. Looked up from germline, CDR1 is MDHEN and CDR2 is SYDVKM. V dropped 6 bases and J dropped 9 bases, with 15 bases sitting between them. The chain's CDR3 is CASSLQGVGSPLHF. In DNA, the CDR3 is TGTGCCAGCAGCCTACAAGGTGTTGGTTCACCCCTCCACTTT.

The gene calls are TRBV9 and TRBJ1-2, with 10 bases fitting TRBD1. The CDR3 is 16 amino acids. Germline trimming cut 1 base from V and 2 bases from J; bases unmatched to any gene: 5. Germline V lookup: CDR1 SGDLS, CDR2 YYNGEE. CDR3 sequence reads: CASSVTGTGVNYGYTF. The CDR3 nucleotides read TGTGCCAGCAGCGTAACCGGGACAGGGGTAAACTATGGCTACACCTTC.

The chain joins TRBV5-8 to TRBJ2-7; 7 bases are shared with TRBD1. CDR1 SGHTS and CDR2 YDEGEE come from the germline V gene. V trimming: 5 bases; J trimming: 4 bases; junction bases outside the gene matches: 12. CDR3 length: 15 residues. CDR3 nucleotides: TGTGCCAGCAGGGGCCGGGACAGCCTATCGTACGAGCAGTACTTC. Translated: CASRGRDSLSYEQYF.

The CDR3 reads CASSLGVLVGTGELFF. Written as DNA, the CDR3 is TGCGCCAGCAGCTTGGGGGTGTTGGTCGGCACCGGGGAGCTGTTTTTT. This chain connects TRBV5-1 to TRBJ2-2, with D uncertain. The germline V gene has CDR1 SGHRS and CDR2 YFSETQ. The V end lost 0 bases, the J end lost 4 bases, and 13 bases lay between the germline ends. This CDR3 has 16 amino acids. The variable domain in full, with the rest retrieved from reference TRBV5-1 and TRBJ2-2, is KAGVTQTPRYLIKTRGQQVTLSCSPISGHRSVSWYQQTPGQGLQFLFEYFSETQRNKGNFPGRFSGRQFSNSRSEMNVSTLELGDSALYLCASSLGVLVGTGELFFGEGSRLTVL.

CDR3 loop: CASSSGPHRGVWETQYF. The CDR3 coding sequence is TGTGCCAGCAGTTCGGGCCCTCACAGGGGGGTATGGGAGACCCAGTACTTC. The chain uses TRBV27 and TRBJ2-5; 8 nucleotides align to TRBD1. Germline assignment: CDR1 MNHEY and CDR2 SMNVEV (reference sequence). This CDR3 comprises 17 residues. The ends lost 4 bases at V and 5 bases at J; junction bases unmatched: 15.

In the case of this clone: Other DNA sequences from this sample encode an identical CDR3 as well. CDR3 protein: CASSLAGDSYEQYF. CDR3 DNA: TGTGCCAGCAGTTTAGCGGGGGACTCCTACGAGCAGTACTTC. This chain connects TRBV27 to TRBJ2-7, with 7 positions matching TRBD2. The CDR3 spans 14 residues. CDR1 and CDR2 from the germline V gene are MNHEY and SMNVEV (reference sequence). V shed 2 bases, J shed 0 bases, and the junction held 1 base outside the gene matches.

The chain couples TRBV28 to TRBJ1-2; 7 bases fit TRBD1. The CDR3 extends over 13 amino acids. The germline V gene has CDR1 MDHEN and CDR2 SYDVKM. Trimming cost V 4 bases and J 5 bases; bases outside gene matches: 4. In DNA form, the CDR3 reads TGTGCCAGCAGTTCCAGGGGGGGGTATGGCTACACCTTC. This gives the protein CASSSRGGYGYTF.

This clone was observed a few times. The gene calls are TRBV10-2 and TRBJ1-1, with D unresolved. Deletions cut 4 bases from V and 2 bases from J, with 8 bases between. This CDR3 contains 13 residues. In germline, CDR1 is WSHSY, CDR2 SAAADI. The CDR3 loop reads CASSAEDNTEAFF. The CDR3 DNA sequence: TGCGCCAGCAGTGCCGAAGATAACACTGAAGCTTTCTTT.

V and J are TRBV5-6 and TRBJ2-1, with 12 bases aligning to TRBD1. CDR1 SGHDT and CDR2 YYEEEE come from the germline V gene. V gave up 0 bases and J gave up 6 bases; unmatched junction bases: 13. This CDR3 is 19 amino acids long. CDR3 residues: CASSLAYRDRGLSGNEQFF. The CDR3 nucleotides read TGTGCCAGCAGCTTGGCGTACCGGGACAGGGGGCTTTCGGGCAATGAGCAGTTCTTC.

The chain has TRBV4-3 and TRBJ1-1; D is unclear. The CDR3 loop spans 15 amino acids. The V end lost 5 bases, the J end lost 1 base, and 14 bases lay between the germline ends. The germline gives CDR1 LGHNA, CDR2 YSLEER. The CDR3 protein is CASSESSSQNTEAFF. The CDR3, as DNA: TGCGCCAGCAGCGAGTCTTCCTCCCAGAACACTGAAGCTTTCTTT.

The chain carries TRBV27 and TRBJ2-7; D unclear. With 5 bases removed from V and 0 bases from J, the gap between germline ends came to 14 bases. This CDR3 is 15 amino acids long. CDR1 and CDR2 (germline): MNHEY, SMNVEV (reference sequence). CDR3 nucleotides: TGTGCCAGCAGTCCCTTACATTTTAGCTCCTACGAGCAGTACTTC. Translated, it gives CASSPLHFSSYEQYF.

The chain employs TRBV4-2 and TRBJ2-7; D not resolved. From germline, CDR1 is LGHNA and CDR2 YNFKEQ. V shed 2 bases and J shed 5 bases, with 13 bases lying between them. The CDR3 runs 14 residues. In nucleotides, the CDR3 is TGTGCCAGCAGCCAACAAGGGTCCCTCGACGAGCAGTACTTC. This sequence encodes CASSQQGSLDEQYF.

This clone came up once. The chain joins TRBV10-1 to TRBJ1-3, with unresolved D. Germline assignment: CDR1 WNHNN and CDR2 SYGVQD (reference sequence). The CDR3 sequence is 15 residues long. V was pared by 11 bases and J by 0 bases, with 17 bases between. The CDR3 spells CAARFWQYSGNTIYF. DNA for the CDR3: TGCGCCGCCCGATTCTGGCAGTACTCTGGAAACACCATATATTTT.

This chain links TRBV7-9 with TRBJ2-1; possibly TRBD2 for D (5 bases). This CDR3 comprises 15 residues. Looked up from germline, CDR1 is SEHNR and CDR2 is FQNEAQ (reference sequence). The V gene lost 7 bases and the J gene lost 0 bases, with 13 bases spanning the gap. The CDR3 DNA follows: TGTGCCAGCAACTCCTTGAGCGGCTCCTACAATGAGCAGTTCTTC. It codes for CASNSLSGSYNEQFF.

V is TRBV2 and J is TRBJ2-3; either TRBD1 or TRBD2 may supply D (5 bases each). Germline-derived CDR1 and CDR2 are SNHLY and FYNNEI. The CDR3 is made up of 14 amino acids. V was cut by 4 bases and J by 5 bases, with 13 bases left in between. In nucleotides, the CDR3 is TGTGCCAGCAGTGCCGGGGACCAGGGAGATACGCAGTATTTT. This translates into CASSAGDQGDTQYF. The complete variable domain, with remaining parts taken from reference TRBV2 and TRBJ2-3, reads EPEVTQTPSHQVTQMGQEVILRCVPISNHLYFYWYRQILGQKVEFLVSFYNNEISEKSEIFDDQFSVERPDGSNFTLKIRSTKLEDSAMYFCASSAGDQGDTQYFGPGTRLTVL.

The V and J genes are TRBV27 and TRBJ2-3; D is unresolved. Trimming stripped 3 bases from V and 0 bases from J, with 7 bases between. Germline V gene sequence: CDR1 MNHEY, CDR2 SMNVEV (reference sequence). CDR3 length: 14 residues. The CDR3 sequence is CASSFAESTDTQYF. The CDR3 region has the DNA TGTGCCAGCAGTTTCGCAGAAAGCACAGATACGCAGTATTTT.

The chain employs TRBV7-9 and TRBJ2-7; D is tentatively TRBD1 or TRBD2 (6 bases each). CDR3 size: 13 residues. Trimming cost V 5 bases and J 6 bases, with 14 bases left between them. CDR1 and CDR2 from the germline V gene are SEHNR and FQNEAQ (reference sequence). CDR3 coding DNA: TGTGCCAGCAGCGAGAGGGGGGATGGCGAGCAGTACTTC. Its protein product is CASSERGDGEQYF.

The chain couples TRBV2 to TRBJ1-1; no reliable D call. V was clipped by 1 base and J by 11 bases, with 8 bases between them. The CDR3 length is 11 residues. Germline assignment: CDR1 SNHLY and CDR2 FYNNEI. The CDR3 DNA reads as TGTGCCAGCAGTGAAGAGGTGGGGGCTTTCTTT. It is translated as CASSEEVGAFF.

The V call is TRBV7-8, the J call TRBJ2-3; 12 nucleotides align to TRBD2. Germline trimming cut 4 bases from V and 0 bases from J; bases unmatched to any gene: 11. Germline CDR1 is SGHVS and CDR2 is FQNEAQ. The CDR3 contains 19 residues. This CDR3 is CASSSLLAGGQPSTDTQYF. In DNA form, the CDR3 reads TGTGCCAGCAGCTCCCTACTAGCGGGAGGACAACCTAGCACAGATACGCAGTATTTT.

The chain carries TRBV4-3 and TRBJ1-1, with 7 bases that match TRBD1. CDR1 is LGHNA and CDR2 is YSLEER in the germline V gene. V lost 2 bases and J lost 3; bases outside the gene matches: 3. The CDR3 is made up of 14 amino acids. The CDR3 coding sequence is TGCGCCAGCAGCCAAATAGACAGGGACACTGAAGCTTTCTTT. Translated: CASSQIDRDTEAFF.

The chain joins TRBV6-1 to TRBJ1-1; D ambiguous. The CDR3 contains 16 residues. CDR1 MNHNS and CDR2 SASEGT come from the germline V gene. V lost 2 bases to trimming and J lost 1 base, with 14 bases between them. CDR3 residues: CASSEIPVIPNTEAFF. In nucleotides, the CDR3 is TGTGCCAGCAGTGAAATCCCGGTAATACCGAACACTGAAGCTTTCTTT.

As DNA, the CDR3 is TGTGCCAGCAGTGGAGGCGCGGCGTTTTTT. Encoded protein: CASSGGAAFF. The chain has TRBV2 and TRBJ1-4, with unresolved D. This CDR3 is built from 10 residues. V dropped 4 bases and J dropped 16 bases, with 10 bases sitting between them. Per germline, CDR1 SNHLY and CDR2 FYNNEI.

This chain links TRBV19 with TRBJ1-4; D may be TRBD1 (5 bases). Looked up from germline, CDR1 is LNHDA and CDR2 is SQIVND (reference sequence). With 1 base removed from V and 5 bases from J, the gap between germline ends came to 11 bases. This CDR3 spans 15 amino acids. The CDR3 spells CASSIGGRENEKLFF. The CDR3 region has the DNA TGTGCCAGTAGTATAGGGGGACGGGAAAATGAAAAACTGTTTTTT. Using reference TRBV19 and TRBJ1-4 for the parts outside the CDR3, the full variable domain is DGGITQSPKYLFRKEGQNVTLSCEQNLNHDAMYWYRQDPGQGLRLIYYSQIVNDFQKGDIAEGYSVSREKKESFPLTVTSAQKNPTAFYLCASSIGGRENEKLFFGSGTQLSVL.

This chain connects TRBV5-1 to TRBJ1-1; D uncertain. The CDR3 extends over 13 amino acids. The germline V gene has CDR1 SGHRS and CDR2 YFSETQ. With 1 base removed from V and 5 bases from J, the gap between germline ends came to 9 bases. The DNA of the CDR3 is TGCGCCAGCAGCTTGTTCGGGCAAACTGAAGCTTTCTTT. Its protein is CASSLFGQTEAFF.

The sample holds one count of this clone. The chain joins TRBV7-9 to TRBJ1-2; D ambiguous. The CDR3 has 13 amino acids. V dropped 5 bases and J dropped 5 bases, with 12 bases sitting between them. The germline V gene has CDR1 SEHNR and CDR2 FQNEAQ (reference sequence). The CDR3: CASSPAGDYGYTF. In nucleotides, the CDR3 is TGTGCCAGCAGCCCGGCCGGGGATTATGGCTACACCTTC. Supplemented by reference TRBV7-9 and TRBJ1-2, the full variable domain reads DTGVSQNPRHKITKRGQNVTFRCDPISEHNRLYWYRQTLGQGPEFLTYFQNEAQLEKSRLLSDRFSAERPKGSFSTLEIQRTEQGDSAMYLCASSPAGDYGYTFGSGTRLTVV.

This clone was recorded only once. J is TRBJ2-3 and V is TRBV14; no clear D. The CDR3 is made up of 12 amino acids. Trimming shortened V by 3 bases and J by 0 bases, and 1 base separated the two germline ends. Germline CDR1 reads SGHDN; CDR2 reads FVKESK. The CDR3 nucleotides are TGTGCCAGCAGCCATAGCACAGATACGCAGTATTTT. Amino acid sequence: CASSHSTDTQYF.

The rearrangement uses TRBV9 and TRBJ2-5; D may be TRBD1 or TRBD2 (5 bases each). V was cut by 3 bases and J by 1 base, with 13 bases left in between. Germline V gene lookup returns CDR1 SGDLS and CDR2 YYNGEE. This CDR3 is 15 amino acids long. As DNA, the CDR3 is TGTGCCAGCAGCGGAGGGACGGTTGGCCAAGAGACCCAGTACTTC. Translation: CASSGGTVGQETQYF.